One sample yielded the 10 T cell receptor beta chains listed below, sequenced in a study of shared clonotypes between healthy human individuals. Naivety among CD8 cells was defined by CD45RO negativity and positive CCR7 selection, thereby excluding terminally differentiated effector memory CD45RA+ cells. Libraries were prepared by immunoSEQ multiplex PCR; TCRdb keeps only in-frame clonotypes and omits some of them. The sample contains millions of clones, more than 85% of which appear only once. The material sequenced was naive CD8+ T cells from PBMCs. The receptors derive from a man younger than 35 in good health. Some clones in this sample may be carry-over from other donors' samples.

This chain links TRBV7-3 with TRBJ1-1; D is perhaps TRBD1 (6 bases). V shed 2 bases and J shed 4 bases, with 8 bases lying between them. Germline CDR1 is SGHTA and CDR2 is FQGTGA. This CDR3 has 13 amino acids. The DNA for the CDR3 is TGTGCCAGCAGCTTACAGGGGCGCACTGAAGCTTTCTTT. It is translated as CASSLQGRTEAFF.

V gene TRBV28 combines with J gene TRBJ2-3; no clear D gene. From germline, CDR1 is MDHEN and CDR2 SYDVKM. Trimming removed 6 bases at V and 3 bases at J, with 10 bases between. The CDR3 totals 13 residues. The CDR3: CASSLIETDTQYF. The DNA for the CDR3 is TGTGCCAGCAGCCTGATTGAGACAGATACGCAGTATTTT.

This chain links TRBV27 with TRBJ1-2, with a tentative D call TRBD1 (6 bases). Germline V gene data show CDR1 as MNHEY and CDR2 as SMNVEV (reference sequence). CDR3 length equals 16 residues. The V end was cut by 3 bases, the J end by 4 bases, with 18 bases between. CDR3: CASSFSTGEIFYGYTF. The CDR3 DNA reads as TGTGCCAGCAGTTTCTCGACAGGTGAAATCTTCTATGGCTACACCTTC.

The chain links TRBV13 to TRBJ2-2; 11 nucleotides line up with TRBD1. V gave up 5 bases and J gave up 6 bases; unmatched junction bases: 2. The CDR3 has 14 amino acids. The germline V gene encodes CDR1 PRHDT and CDR2 FYEKMQ (reference sequence). The CDR3 coding sequence is TGTGCCAGCAGCCGGGACAGGGGGTCCGGGGAGCTGTTTTTT. It specifies CASSRDRGSGELFF.

The rearrangement joins TRBV14 to TRBJ1-1; D remains ambiguous. The germline CDR1 and CDR2 sequences are SGHDN and FVKESK. This CDR3 spans 15 amino acids. V shed 1 base and J shed 3 bases, with 12 bases lying between them. The CDR3 here is CASSQGNPTYTEAFF. In DNA form, the CDR3 reads TGTGCCAGCAGCCAAGGAAATCCCACCTACACTGAAGCTTTCTTT. Supplemented by reference TRBV14 and TRBJ1-1, the full variable domain reads EAGVTQFPSHSVIEKGQTVTLRCDPISGHDNLYWYRRVMGKEIKFLLHFVKESKQDESGMPNNRFLAERTGGTYSTLKVQPAELEDSGVYFCASSQGNPTYTEAFFGQGTRLTVV.

The chain recombines TRBV10-3 with TRBJ2-7; tentatively, D is TRBD2 (5 bases). Between the trimmed V and J ends, which lost 6 bases and 6 bases, there was a span of 18 bases. Germline values: CDR1 ENHRY, CDR2 SYGVKD. The CDR3 totals 14 residues. The CDR3 loop reads CAIRAPGTATEQYF. CDR3 DNA sequence: TGTGCCATCAGAGCCCCGGGAACTGCGACCGAGCAGTACTTC.

The rearrangement joins TRBV29-1 to TRBJ2-7, with TRBD2 identical over 7 bases. Germline trimming cut 6 bases from V and 3 bases from J; bases unmatched to any gene: 11. There are 14 residues in the CDR3. Germline lookup yields CDR1 SQVTM and CDR2 ANQGSEA. The CDR3 sequence is CSVPGGTTNYEQYF. DNA of the CDR3: TGCAGCGTCCCAGGCGGGACTACCAACTACGAGCAGTACTTC.

The rearrangement uses TRBV9 and TRBJ2-7; possibly TRBD1 or TRBD2 for D (5 bases each). V was shortened by 3 bases and J by 2 bases, with 15 bases between the two germline ends. From germline, CDR1 is SGDLS and CDR2 YYNGEE. This CDR3 spans 15 amino acids. CDR3 amino acids: CASSAEGQSTYEQYF. Written as DNA, the CDR3 is TGTGCCAGCAGCGCCGAGGGGCAGAGCACCTACGAGCAGTACTTC. Looking up the rest from reference TRBV9 and TRBJ2-7 gives the full variable domain: DSGVTQTPKHLITATGQRVTLRCSPRSGDLSVYWYQQSLDQGLQFLIQYYNGEERAKGNILERFSAQQFPDLHSELNLSSLELGDSALYFCASSAEGQSTYEQYFGPGTRLTVT.

This clone appeared once. The chain employs TRBV27 and TRBJ2-3, with no clear D. V dropped 5 bases and J dropped 4 bases, with 10 bases sitting between them. The CDR3 is 13 amino acids. Germline V gene lookup returns CDR1 MNHEY and CDR2 SMNVEV (reference sequence). The DNA for the CDR3 is TGTGCCAGCAGTCGCAACTATGCAGATACGCAGTATTTT. It is translated as CASSRNYADTQYF.

The table lists this clone with a count of one. The rearrangement uses TRBV19 and TRBJ1-3; D is possibly TRBD1 (6 bases). Trimming removed 3 bases at V and 2 bases at J, with 11 bases between. The germline V gene encodes CDR1 LNHDA and CDR2 SQIVND (reference sequence). The CDR3 extends over 15 amino acids. The CDR3 reads CASSIVAGAGNTIYF. The DNA for the CDR3 is TGTGCCAGTAGTATCGTGGCAGGGGCTGGAAACACCATATATTTT. Variable domain in full (rest from reference TRBV19 and TRBJ1-3): DGGITQSPKYLFRKEGQNVTLSCEQNLNHDAMYWYRQDPGQGLRLIYYSQIVNDFQKGDIAEGYSVSREKKESFPLTVTSAQKNPTAFYLCASSIVAGAGNTIYFGEGSWLTVV.